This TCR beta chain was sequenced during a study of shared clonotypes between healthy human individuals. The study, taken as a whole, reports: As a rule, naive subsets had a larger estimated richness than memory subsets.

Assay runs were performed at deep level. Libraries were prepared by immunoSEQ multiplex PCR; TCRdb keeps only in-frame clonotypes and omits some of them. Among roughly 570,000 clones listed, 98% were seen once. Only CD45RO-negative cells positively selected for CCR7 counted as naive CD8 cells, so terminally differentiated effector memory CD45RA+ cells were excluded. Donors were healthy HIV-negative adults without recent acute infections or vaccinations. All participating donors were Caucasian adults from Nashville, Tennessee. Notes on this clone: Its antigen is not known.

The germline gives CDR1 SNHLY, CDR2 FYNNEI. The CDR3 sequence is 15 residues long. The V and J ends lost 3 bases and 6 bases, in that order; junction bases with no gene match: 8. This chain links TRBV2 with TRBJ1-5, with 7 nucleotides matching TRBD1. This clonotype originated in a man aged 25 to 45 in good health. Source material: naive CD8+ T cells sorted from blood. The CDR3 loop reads CASSDPTGYAQPQHF. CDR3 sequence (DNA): TGTGCCAGCAGTGACCCGACAGGGTATGCTCAGCCCCAGCATTTT.